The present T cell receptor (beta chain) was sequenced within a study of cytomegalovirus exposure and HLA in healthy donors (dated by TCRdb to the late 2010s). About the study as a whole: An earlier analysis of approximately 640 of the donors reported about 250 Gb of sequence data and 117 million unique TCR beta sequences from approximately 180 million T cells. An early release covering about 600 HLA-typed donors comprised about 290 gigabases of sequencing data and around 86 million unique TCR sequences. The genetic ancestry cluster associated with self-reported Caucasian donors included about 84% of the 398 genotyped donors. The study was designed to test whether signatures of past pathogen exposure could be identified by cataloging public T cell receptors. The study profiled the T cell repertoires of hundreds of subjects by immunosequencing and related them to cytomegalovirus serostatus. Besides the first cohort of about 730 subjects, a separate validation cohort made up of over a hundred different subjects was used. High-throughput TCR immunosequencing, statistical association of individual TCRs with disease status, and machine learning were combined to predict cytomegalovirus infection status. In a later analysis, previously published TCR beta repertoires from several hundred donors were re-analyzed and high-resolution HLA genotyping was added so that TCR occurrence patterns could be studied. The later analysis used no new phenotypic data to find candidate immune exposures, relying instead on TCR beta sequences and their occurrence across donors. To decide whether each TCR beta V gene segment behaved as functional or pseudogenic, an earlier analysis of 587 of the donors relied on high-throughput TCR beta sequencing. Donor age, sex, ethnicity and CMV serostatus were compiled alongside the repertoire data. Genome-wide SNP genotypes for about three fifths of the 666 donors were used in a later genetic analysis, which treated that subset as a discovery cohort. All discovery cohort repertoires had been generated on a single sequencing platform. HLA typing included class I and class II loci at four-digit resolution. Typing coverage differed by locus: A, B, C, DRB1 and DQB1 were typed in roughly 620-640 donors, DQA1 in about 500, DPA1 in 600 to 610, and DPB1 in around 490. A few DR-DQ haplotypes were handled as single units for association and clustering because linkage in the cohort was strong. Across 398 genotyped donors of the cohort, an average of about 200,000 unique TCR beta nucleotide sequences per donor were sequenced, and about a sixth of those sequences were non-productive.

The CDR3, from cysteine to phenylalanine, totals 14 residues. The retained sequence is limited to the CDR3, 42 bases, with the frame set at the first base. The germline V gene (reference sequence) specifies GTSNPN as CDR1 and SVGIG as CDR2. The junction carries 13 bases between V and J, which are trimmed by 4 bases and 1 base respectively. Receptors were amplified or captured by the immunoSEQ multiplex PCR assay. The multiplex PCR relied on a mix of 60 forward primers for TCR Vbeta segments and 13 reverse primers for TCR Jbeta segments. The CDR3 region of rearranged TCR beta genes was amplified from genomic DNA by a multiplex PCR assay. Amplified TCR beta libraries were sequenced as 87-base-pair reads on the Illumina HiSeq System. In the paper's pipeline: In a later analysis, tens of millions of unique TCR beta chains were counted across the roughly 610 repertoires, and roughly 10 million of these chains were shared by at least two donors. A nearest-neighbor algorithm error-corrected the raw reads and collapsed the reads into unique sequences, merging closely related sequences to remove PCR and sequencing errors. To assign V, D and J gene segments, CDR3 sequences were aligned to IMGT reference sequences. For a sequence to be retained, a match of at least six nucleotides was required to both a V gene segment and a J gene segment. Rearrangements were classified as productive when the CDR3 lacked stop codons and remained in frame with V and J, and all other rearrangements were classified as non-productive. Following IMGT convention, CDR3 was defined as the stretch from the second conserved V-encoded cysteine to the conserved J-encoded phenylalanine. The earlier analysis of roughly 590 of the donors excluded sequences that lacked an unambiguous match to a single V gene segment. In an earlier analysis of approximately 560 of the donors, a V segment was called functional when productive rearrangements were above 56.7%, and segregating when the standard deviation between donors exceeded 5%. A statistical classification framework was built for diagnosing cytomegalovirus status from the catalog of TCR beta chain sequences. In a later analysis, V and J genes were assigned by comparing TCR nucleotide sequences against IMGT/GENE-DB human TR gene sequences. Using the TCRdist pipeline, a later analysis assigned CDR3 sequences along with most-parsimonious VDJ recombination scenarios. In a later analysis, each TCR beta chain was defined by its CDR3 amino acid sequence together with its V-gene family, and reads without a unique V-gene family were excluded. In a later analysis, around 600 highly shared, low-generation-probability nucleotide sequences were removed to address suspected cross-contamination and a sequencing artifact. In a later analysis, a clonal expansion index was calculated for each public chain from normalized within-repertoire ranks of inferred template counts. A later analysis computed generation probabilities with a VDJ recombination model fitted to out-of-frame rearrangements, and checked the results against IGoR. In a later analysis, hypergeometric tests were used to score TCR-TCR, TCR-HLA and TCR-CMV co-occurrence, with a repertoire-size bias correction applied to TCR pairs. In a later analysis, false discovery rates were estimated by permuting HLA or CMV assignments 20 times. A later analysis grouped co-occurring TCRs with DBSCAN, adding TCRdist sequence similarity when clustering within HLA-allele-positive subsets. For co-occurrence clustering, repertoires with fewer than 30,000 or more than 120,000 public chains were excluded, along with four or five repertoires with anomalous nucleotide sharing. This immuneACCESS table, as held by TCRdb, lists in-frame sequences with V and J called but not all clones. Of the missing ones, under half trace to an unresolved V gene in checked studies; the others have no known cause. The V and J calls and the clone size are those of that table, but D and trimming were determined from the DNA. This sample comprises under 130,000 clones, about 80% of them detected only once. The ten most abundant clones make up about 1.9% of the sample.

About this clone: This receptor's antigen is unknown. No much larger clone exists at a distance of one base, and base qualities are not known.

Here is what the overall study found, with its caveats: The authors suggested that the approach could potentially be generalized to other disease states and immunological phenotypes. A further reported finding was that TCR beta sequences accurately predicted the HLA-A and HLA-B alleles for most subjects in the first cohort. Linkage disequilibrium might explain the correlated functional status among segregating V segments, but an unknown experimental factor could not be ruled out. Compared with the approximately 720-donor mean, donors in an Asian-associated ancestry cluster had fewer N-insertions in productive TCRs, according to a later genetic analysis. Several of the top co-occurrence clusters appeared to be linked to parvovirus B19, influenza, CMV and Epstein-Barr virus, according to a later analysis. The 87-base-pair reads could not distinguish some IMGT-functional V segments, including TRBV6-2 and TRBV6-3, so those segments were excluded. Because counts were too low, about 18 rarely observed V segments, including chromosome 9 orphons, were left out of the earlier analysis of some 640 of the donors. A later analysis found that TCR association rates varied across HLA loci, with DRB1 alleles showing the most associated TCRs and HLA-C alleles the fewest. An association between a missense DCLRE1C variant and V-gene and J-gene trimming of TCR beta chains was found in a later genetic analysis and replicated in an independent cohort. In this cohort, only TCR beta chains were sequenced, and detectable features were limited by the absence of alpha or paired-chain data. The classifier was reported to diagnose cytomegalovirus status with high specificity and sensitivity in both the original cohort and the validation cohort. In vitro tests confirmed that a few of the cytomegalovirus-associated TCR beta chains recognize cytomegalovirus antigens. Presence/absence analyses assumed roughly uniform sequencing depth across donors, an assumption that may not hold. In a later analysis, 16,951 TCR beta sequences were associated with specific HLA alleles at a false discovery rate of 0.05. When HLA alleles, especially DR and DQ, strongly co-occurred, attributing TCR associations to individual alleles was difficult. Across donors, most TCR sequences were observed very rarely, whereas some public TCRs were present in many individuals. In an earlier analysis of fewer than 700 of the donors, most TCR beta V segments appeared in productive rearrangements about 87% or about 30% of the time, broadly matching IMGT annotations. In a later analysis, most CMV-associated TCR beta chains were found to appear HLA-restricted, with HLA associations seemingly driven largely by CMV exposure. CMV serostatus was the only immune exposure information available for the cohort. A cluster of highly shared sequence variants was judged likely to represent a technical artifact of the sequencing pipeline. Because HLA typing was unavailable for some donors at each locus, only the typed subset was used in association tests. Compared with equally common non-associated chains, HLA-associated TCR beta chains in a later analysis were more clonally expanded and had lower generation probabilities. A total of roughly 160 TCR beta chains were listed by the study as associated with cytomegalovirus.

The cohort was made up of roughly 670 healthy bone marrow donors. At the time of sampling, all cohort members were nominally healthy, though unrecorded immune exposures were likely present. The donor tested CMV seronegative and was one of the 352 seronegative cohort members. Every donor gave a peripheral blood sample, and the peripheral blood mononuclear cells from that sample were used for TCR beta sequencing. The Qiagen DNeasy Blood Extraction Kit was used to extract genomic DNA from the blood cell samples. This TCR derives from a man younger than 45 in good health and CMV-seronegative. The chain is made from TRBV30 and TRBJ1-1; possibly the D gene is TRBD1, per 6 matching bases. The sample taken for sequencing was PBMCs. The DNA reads TGTGCCTGGAATTGGGGCAGGGGGAACACTGAAGCTTTCTTT. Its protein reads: CAWNWGRGNTEAFF.